This record concerns one TCR beta chain sequence. This sample stems from a study of blood T cell repertoires in COVID-19. Libraries were prepared by immunoSEQ multiplex PCR; TCRdb keeps only in-frame clonotypes and omits some of them. The sample has fewer than 250,000 clones; approximately 90% are singletons. This CDR3 is 13 amino acids long. CDR1 and CDR2 from the germline V gene are MGHDK and SYGVNS. The V end was cut by 4 bases, the J end by 8 bases, with 12 bases between. The TCR was taken from a human donor in a cohort sampled during active COVID-19. The material sequenced was peripheral blood. The chain employs TRBV25-1 and TRBJ2-1; tentative D call: TRBD1 (6 bases). In nucleotides, the CDR3 is TGTGCCAGCAGTGGACAGGAGAGGCATGAGCAGTTCTTC. Translating it yields CASSGQERHEQFF. The full variable domain, in which reference TRBV25-1 and TRBJ2-1 provide the parts outside the CDR3, is EADIYQTPRYLVIGTGKKITLECSQTMGHDKMYWYQQDPGMELHLIHYSYGVNSTEKGDLSSESTVSRIRTEHFPLTLESARPSHTSQYLCASSGQERHEQFFGPGTRLTVL.